This T cell receptor beta chain appears in the sequencing data of a study of control samples from healthy donors and cancer patients. The CDR3 runs 17 residues. Germline CDR1 is KGHSY and CDR2 is FQNENV. Trimming cost V 5 bases and J 3 bases; bases outside gene matches: 9. TCRdb keeps only in-frame clones here, not all; method: immunoSEQ multiplex PCR. The sample holds approximately 150,000 clones, roughly 92% seen once. This clone was picked up a small number of times. The chain recombines TRBV16 with TRBJ1-6; 8 bases fit TRBD1. Sequencing input: blood. The TCR originated in a woman between 18 and 29 years old in good health. CDR3 sequence (DNA): TGTGCCAGCAGCTTGGCCCAGGGACAGGACTATAATTCACCCCTCCACTTT. Amino acids: CASSLAQGQDYNSPLHF.